The rows below give T cell receptor beta chains drawn from one sample of a study of T-cell memory formation after mild COVID-19. TCRdb called the 5' RACE reads again in MiXCR, with one record for every CDR3 protein. The sample holds approximately 500,000 distinct CDR3 sequences, roughly 25% seen once. Sequencing was done on a sample of PBMCs or a T cell subset sorted from them (not recorded which). All receptors derive from an adult woman who had mild COVID-19 (a few samples of this study predate the infection). Cell type and time point are not known. Each CDR3 is given with its conserved first and last residue. The D gene is left open where the match is weak. Part of the rows lack a size; the others show once, few, many or a class for expanded clones.

D gene: TRBD1; clone size: few; V gene: TRBV5-5; J gene: TRBJ1-5; CDR3 protein: CASSSTGVNQPQHF; CDR3 DNA: TGTGCCAGCAGCTCGACAGGGGTAAATCAGCCCCAGCATTTT
D gene: TRBD1; clone size: many; V gene: TRBV7-9; J gene: TRBJ2-3; CDR3 protein: CASSTGTGDTDTQYF; CDR3 DNA: TGTGCCAGCAGCACCGGGACAGGGGACACAGATACGCAGTATTTT
D gene: TRBD1; clone size: few; V gene: TRBV5-4; J gene: TRBJ2-3; CDR3 protein: CASSRPGDRGFSDTQYF; CDR3 DNA: TGTGCCAGCAGCAGGCCAGGGGACAGGGGGTTTTCAGATACGCAGTATTTT
D gene: -; clone size: few; V gene: TRBV20-1; J gene: TRBJ2-1; CDR3 protein: CSARIGPHDNEQFF; CDR3 DNA: TGCAGTGCTAGGATTGGGCCTCACGACAATGAGCAGTTCTTC
D gene: TRBD1; clone size: -; V gene: TRBV7-2; J gene: TRBJ1-6; CDR3 protein: CASSVRTGGKSSYNSPLHF; CDR3 DNA: TGTGCCAGCAGCGTTCGGACAGGGGGCAAAAGCTCCTATAATTCACCCCTCCACTTT
D gene: TRBD1; clone size: few; V gene: TRBV4-1; J gene: TRBJ1-2; CDR3 protein: CASSQSGQPNYGYTF; CDR3 DNA: TGCGCCAGCAGCCAATCGGGACAGCCTAACTATGGCTACACCTTC
D gene: -; clone size: once; V gene: TRBV10-1; J gene: TRBJ1-3; CDR3 protein: CVTRGTGNTIYF; CDR3 DNA: TGCGTCACGAGGGGAACTGGAAACACCATATATTTT
D gene: -; clone size: -; V gene: TRBV12-5; J gene: TRBJ2-3; CDR3 protein: CASGSGLAGMSTDTQYF; CDR3 DNA: TGTGCTAGTGGTTCTGGCCTCGCCGGGATGAGCACAGATACGCAGTATTTT
D gene: -; clone size: few; V gene: TRBV5-1; J gene: TRBJ2-7; CDR3 protein: CASSLEPGTHYEQYF; CDR3 DNA: TGCGCCAGCAGCTTGGAACCGGGAACGCACTACGAGCAGTACTTC
D gene: -; clone size: few; V gene: TRBV5-1; J gene: TRBJ1-5; CDR3 protein: CASSPDGNQPQHF; CDR3 DNA: TGCGCCAGCAGTCCAGATGGCAATCAGCCCCAGCATTTT
D gene: -; clone size: -; V gene: TRBV5-4; J gene: TRBJ2-1; CDR3 protein: CASRLMRDGLEDEQFF; CDR3 DNA: TGTGCCAGCAGGTTGATGCGGGACGGGCTTGAGGATGAGCAGTTCTTC
D gene: TRBD2; clone size: -; V gene: TRBV3-1; J gene: TRBJ2-1; CDR3 protein: CASSQAGTSGRANEQFF; CDR3 DNA: TGTGCCAGCAGCCAAGCCGGGACTAGCGGGAGGGCCAATGAGCAGTTCTTC
D gene: -; clone size: few; V gene: TRBV6-1; J gene: TRBJ2-5; CDR3 protein: CASSVHIQETQYF; CDR3 DNA: TGTGCCAGCAGTGTGCACATTCAAGAGACCCAGTACTTC
D gene: TRBD2; clone size: many; V gene: TRBV7-2; J gene: TRBJ2-7; CDR3 protein: CASSLSSGTPYEQYF; CDR3 DNA: TGTGCCAGCAGCTTATCCAGCGGGACCCCCTACGAGCAGTACTTC
D gene: TRBD2; clone size: -; V gene: TRBV5-1; J gene: TRBJ2-1; CDR3 protein: CASSLDSGRAGEQFF; CDR3 DNA: TGCGCCAGCAGCTTGGATAGCGGGAGGGCTGGTGAGCAGTTCTTC
D gene: -; clone size: few; V gene: TRBV13; J gene: TRBJ2-6; CDR3 protein: CASSLAGRRRSGANVLTF; CDR3 DNA: TGTGCCAGCAGCTTAGCAGGCCGCAGGCGCTCTGGGGCCAACGTCCTGACTTTC
D gene: -; clone size: -; V gene: TRBV20-1; J gene: TRBJ2-7; CDR3 protein: CSAVQGAGGSYEQYF; CDR3 DNA: TGCAGTGCCGTCCAGGGGGCGGGAGGATCCTACGAGCAGTACTTC
D gene: TRBD1; clone size: few; V gene: TRBV12-3/TRBV12-4; J gene: TRBJ2-4; CDR3 protein: CASSLRQGSTIQYF; CDR3 DNA: TGTGCCAGCAGTCTACGACAGGGGTCCACTATTCAGTACTTC
D gene: TRBD1; clone size: -; V gene: TRBV20-1; J gene: TRBJ1-2; CDR3 protein: CSAKDRANYGYTF; CDR3 DNA: TGCAGTGCGAAGGACAGGGCCAACTATGGCTACACCTTC
D gene: TRBD2; clone size: few; V gene: TRBV24-1; J gene: TRBJ2-3; CDR3 protein: CATSDLSSGSIRDTQYF; CDR3 DNA: TGTGCCACCAGTGATTTGAGTAGCGGGAGCATCAGAGATACGCAGTATTTT
D gene: -; clone size: few; V gene: TRBV10-3; J gene: TRBJ2-3; CDR3 protein: CAISETITDTQYF; CDR3 DNA: TGTGCCATCAGTGAGACTATCACAGATACGCAGTATTTT
D gene: TRBD2; clone size: few; V gene: TRBV6-5; J gene: TRBJ2-1; CDR3 protein: CASRLNGGLPGDEQFF; CDR3 DNA: TGTGCCAGCAGGCTAAACGGGGGGTTACCTGGGGATGAGCAGTTCTTC
D gene: TRBD2; clone size: -; V gene: TRBV2; J gene: TRBJ2-7; CDR3 protein: CASSERPGLDYEQYF; CDR3 DNA: TGTGCCAGCAGTGAGCGACCCGGACTAGACTACGAGCAGTACTTC
D gene: TRBD1; clone size: few; V gene: TRBV18; J gene: TRBJ2-7; CDR3 protein: CASSPPGTGTEQYF; CDR3 DNA: TGTGCCAGCTCACCACCGGGGACAGGGACCGAGCAGTACTTC
D gene: -; clone size: few; V gene: TRBV29-1; J gene: TRBJ2-7; CDR3 protein: CSVEDRRGLSYEQYF; CDR3 DNA: TGCAGCGTTGAAGATCGGAGGGGGCTCTCCTACGAGCAGTACTTC
D gene: -; clone size: few; V gene: TRBV29-1; J gene: TRBJ2-3; CDR3 protein: CSVKELGPTTSTDTQYF; CDR3 DNA: TGCAGCGTGAAGGAACTAGGACCGACCACTAGCACAGATACGCAGTATTTT
D gene: -; clone size: -; V gene: TRBV7-6; J gene: TRBJ1-1; CDR3 protein: CASSSSPDGNTEAFF; CDR3 DNA: TGTGCCAGCAGCTCCTCCCCCGATGGGAACACTGAAGCTTTCTTT
D gene: TRBD2; clone size: few; V gene: TRBV13; J gene: TRBJ2-3; CDR3 protein: CASSIRGLADTDTQYF; CDR3 DNA: TGTGCCAGCAGCATTAGGGGACTAGCGGACACAGATACGCAGTATTTT
D gene: -; clone size: few; V gene: TRBV7-9; J gene: TRBJ1-1; CDR3 protein: CASSSFGANTEAFF; CDR3 DNA: TGTGCCAGCAGCTCATTCGGGGCCAACACTGAAGCTTTCTTT
D gene: TRBD1; clone size: -; V gene: TRBV19; J gene: TRBJ1-2; CDR3 protein: CASRQGPDYTF; CDR3 DNA: TGTGCCAGTAGACAGGGGCCTGACTACACCTTC
D gene: TRBD1; clone size: -; V gene: TRBV12-3/TRBV12-4; J gene: TRBJ1-1; CDR3 protein: CASRKQGFSEAFF; CDR3 DNA: TGTGCCAGCAGAAAACAGGGGTTCTCTGAAGCTTTCTTT
D gene: TRBD2; clone size: few; V gene: TRBV6-5; J gene: TRBJ2-1; CDR3 protein: CASSSSPLRELGNEQFF; CDR3 DNA: TGTGCCAGCAGTTCCTCTCCCTTGCGGGAGTTAGGGAATGAGCAGTTCTTC